These T cell receptor beta chains were read from a single sample in a study of OX40 agonist ivuxolimab in advanced cancers. The data were produced by immunoSEQ multiplex PCR, yet TCRdb's version contains in-frame clones alone and is incomplete. The sample shows over 20,000 clones, around 79% of them seen only once. Sequenced here: CD4+ or CD8+ T cells sorted from blood, sampled in a trial of the OX40 agonist ivuxolimab. The receptors here all came from an adult with an advanced solid tumor such as melanoma, head and neck, liver or kidney cancer. The CDR3 runs from the conserved cysteine through the conserved F or W.

cdr3_aa,j_call,v_call
CASSRTGPETQYF,TRBJ2-5,TRBV10-2
CASSPGGFNYGYTF,TRBJ1-2,TRBV6-5
CASSQQGLVNEQYF,TRBJ2-7,TRBV7-2
CASRGLAGGSNEQFF,TRBJ2-1,TRBV5-1
CACTTPMGLYEQYF,TRBJ2-7,TRBV30
CASSAFPSGEQYF,TRBJ2-7,TRBV7-3
CASSLGQRNTEAFF,TRBJ1-1,TRBV7-3
CASRPGLAGGLAYNEQFF,TRBJ2-1,TRBV27
CASSPEGERGNEQFF,TRBJ2-1,TRBV28
CTARVSETQYF,TRBJ2-5,TRBV20-1
CASRKPGQAEVYTF,TRBJ1-2,TRBV27
CASSLAVGGTSGANVLTF,TRBJ2-6,TRBV7-8